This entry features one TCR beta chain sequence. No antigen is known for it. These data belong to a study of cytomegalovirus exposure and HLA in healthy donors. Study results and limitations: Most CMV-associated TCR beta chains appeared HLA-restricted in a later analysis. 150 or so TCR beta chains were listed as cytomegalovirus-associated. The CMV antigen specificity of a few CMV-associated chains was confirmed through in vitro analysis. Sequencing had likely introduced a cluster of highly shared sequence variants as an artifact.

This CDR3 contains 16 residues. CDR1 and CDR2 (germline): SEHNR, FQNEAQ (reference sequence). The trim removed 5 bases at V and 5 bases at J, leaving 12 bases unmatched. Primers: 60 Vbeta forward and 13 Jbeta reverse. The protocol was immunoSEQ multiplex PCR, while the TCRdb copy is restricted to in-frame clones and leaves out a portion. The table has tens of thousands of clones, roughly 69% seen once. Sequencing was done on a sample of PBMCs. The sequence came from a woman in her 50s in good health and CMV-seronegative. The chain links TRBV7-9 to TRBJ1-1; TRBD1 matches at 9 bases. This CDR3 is CASSPSPGTGQTEAFF. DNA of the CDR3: TGTGCCAGCAGCCCCAGTCCCGGGACAGGGCAGACTGAAGCTTTCTTT.